This TCR beta chain was identified in a study of T cells after posttransplantation cyclophosphamide. There are 16 residues in the CDR3. The germline V gene has CDR1 SGHTA and CDR2 FQGNSA. V lost 5 bases, J lost 1 base, and 15 bases lay in between. Profiling relied on immunoSEQ multiplex PCR, and the TCRdb table lists in-frame clones only, not all of them. The sample contains about 24,000 clones, none of them singletons. This clone was found many times. This sequence originates from a woman aged 55-70 years in good health, CMV-negative, and a related stem cell transplant donor. The chain carries TRBV7-2 and TRBJ1-3; D call uncertain. The source material was PBMCs. The CDR3 sequence is CASSPHGPRSGNTIYF. DNA for the CDR3: TGTGCCAGCAGCCCCCATGGCCCGCGGTCTGGAAACACCATATATTTT.